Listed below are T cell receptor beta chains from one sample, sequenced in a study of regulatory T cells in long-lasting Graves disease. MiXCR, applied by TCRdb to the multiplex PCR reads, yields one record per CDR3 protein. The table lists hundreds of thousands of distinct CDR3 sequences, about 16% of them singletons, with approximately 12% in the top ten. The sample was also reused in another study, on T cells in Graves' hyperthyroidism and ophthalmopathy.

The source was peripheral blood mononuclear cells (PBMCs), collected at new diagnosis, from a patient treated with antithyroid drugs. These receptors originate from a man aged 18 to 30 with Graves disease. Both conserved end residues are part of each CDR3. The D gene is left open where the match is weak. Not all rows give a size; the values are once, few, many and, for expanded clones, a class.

CDR3aa: CASSLSGLIGQPQHF
CDR3nt: TGCGCCAGCAGCTTGAGCGGCCTCATCGGACAGCCCCAGCATTTT
abundance: .
d_gene: .
j_gene: TRBJ1-5
v_gene: TRBV5-1

CDR3aa: CSRRVSGTYEQYF
CDR3nt: TGCAGCCGCAGGGTTAGCGGGACTTACGAGCAGTACTTC
abundance: .
d_gene: TRBD2
j_gene: TRBJ2-7
v_gene: TRBV20-1

CDR3aa: CASSLVGRGNEKLFF
CDR3nt: TGTGCCAGCAGCTTGGTTGGCAGGGGGAATGAAAAACTGTTTTTT
abundance: .
d_gene: TRBD1
j_gene: TRBJ1-4
v_gene: TRBV5-8

CDR3aa: CASSPGQGRSDTQYF
CDR3nt: TGTGCCAGCTCACCGGGACAGGGAAGATCAGATACGCAGTATTTT
abundance: many
d_gene: TRBD1
j_gene: TRBJ2-3
v_gene: TRBV18

CDR3aa: CASSDTALGNQPQHF
CDR3nt: TGTGCCAGCAGTGACACGGCGTTGGGAAATCAGCCCCAGCATTTT
abundance: few
d_gene: .
j_gene: TRBJ1-5
v_gene: TRBV6-1

CDR3aa: CSAGGSTGNQPQHF
CDR3nt: TGCAGCGCCGGGGGGAGTACAGGCAATCAGCCCCAGCATTTT
abundance: few
d_gene: .
j_gene: TRBJ1-5
v_gene: TRBV29-1

CDR3aa: CASSPAYPSTDTQYF
CDR3nt: TGTGCCAGCAGCCCCGCCTATCCTAGCACAGATACGCAGTATTTT
abundance: many
d_gene: .
j_gene: TRBJ2-3
v_gene: TRBV7-9

CDR3aa: CASSLGNRPRGGTQYF
CDR3nt: TGCGCCAGCAGCTTGGGGAATCGGCCCCGAGGTGGTACGCAGTATTTT
abundance: many
d_gene: .
j_gene: TRBJ2-3
v_gene: TRBV5-1

CDR3aa: CASSFALSTDTQYF
CDR3nt: TGTGCCAGCAGTTTTGCCCTTAGCACAGATACGCAGTATTTT
abundance: .
d_gene: .
j_gene: TRBJ2-3
v_gene: TRBV27

CDR3aa: CASSQVQGQPQHF
CDR3nt: TGTGCCAGCAGCCAAGTTCAGGGTCAGCCCCAGCATTTT
abundance: many
d_gene: .
j_gene: TRBJ1-5
v_gene: TRBV3-1

CDR3aa: CASSSREGAYEQYF
CDR3nt: TGCGCCAGCAGCTCCCGGGAGGGCGCCTACGAGCAGTACTTC
abundance: few
d_gene: TRBD2
j_gene: TRBJ2-7
v_gene: TRBV5-1

CDR3aa: CASSLATSEQYF
CDR3nt: TGTGCCAGCAGCCTCGCAACTAGCGAGCAGTACTTC
abundance: many
d_gene: .
j_gene: TRBJ2-7
v_gene: TRBV28

CDR3aa: CSANDRGRGETQYF
CDR3nt: TGCAGTGCTAACGACAGGGGGCGCGGGGAGACCCAGTACTTC
abundance: .
d_gene: TRBD1
j_gene: TRBJ2-5
v_gene: TRBV20-1

CDR3aa: CAWSMTVELFF
CDR3nt: TGTGCCTGGAGTATGACAGTGGAGCTGTTTTTT
abundance: .
d_gene: .
j_gene: TRBJ2-2
v_gene: TRBV30

CDR3aa: CASEQGRDQPQHF
CDR3nt: TGCGCCTCGGAACAGGGGCGAGATCAGCCCCAGCATTTT
abundance: few
d_gene: TRBD1
j_gene: TRBJ1-5
v_gene: TRBV10-2

CDR3aa: CASSPELTGPRYGYTF
CDR3nt: TGTGCCAGCTCACCGGAATTGACAGGCCCCCGCTATGGCTACACCTTC
abundance: few
d_gene: .
j_gene: TRBJ1-2
v_gene: TRBV18

CDR3aa: CASQQGRNIDEQFF
CDR3nt: TGTGCCAGCCAGCAGGGAAGGAATATAGATGAGCAGTTCTTC
abundance: many
d_gene: .
j_gene: TRBJ2-1
v_gene: TRBV6-2/TRBV6-3

CDR3aa: CATSDWDVREEWGYGYTF
CDR3nt: TGTGCCACCAGTGATTGGGACGTGAGGGAGGAGTGGGGCTATGGCTACACCTTC
abundance: .
d_gene: .
j_gene: TRBJ1-2
v_gene: TRBV24-1

CDR3aa: CSATQGAGPGNTIYF
CDR3nt: TGCAGTGCTACCCAGGGAGCAGGGCCAGGAAACACCATATATTTT
abundance: .
d_gene: .
j_gene: TRBJ1-3
v_gene: TRBV20-1

CDR3aa: CSARDSWGVEGTDTQYF
CDR3nt: TGCAGTGCTAGAGATTCGTGGGGAGTCGAGGGCACAGATACGCAGTATTTT
abundance: many
d_gene: .
j_gene: TRBJ2-3
v_gene: TRBV20-1

CDR3aa: CAWWQGAGGEQYF
CDR3nt: TGTGCCTGGTGGCAAGGGGCGGGTGGCGAGCAGTACTTC
abundance: many
d_gene: .
j_gene: TRBJ2-7
v_gene: TRBV30

CDR3aa: CASRGTGGRTDTQYF
CDR3nt: TGTGCCAGCAGGGGGACAGGGGGCCGCACAGATACGCAGTATTTT
abundance: .
d_gene: TRBD1
j_gene: TRBJ2-3
v_gene: TRBV5-6

CDR3aa: CASSGGRPTSGNTIYF
CDR3nt: TGTGCCAGCAGTGGGGGGAGGCCGACGTCTGGAAACACCATATATTTT
abundance: .
d_gene: .
j_gene: TRBJ1-3
v_gene: TRBV12-3/TRBV12-4

CDR3aa: CASSVDDLGGAAEAFF
CDR3nt: TGTGCCAGCAGCGTAGATGATCTTGGGGGTGCCGCTGAAGCTTTCTTT
abundance: .
d_gene: .
j_gene: TRBJ1-1
v_gene: TRBV9

CDR3aa: CASSGTSGRAAEETQYF
CDR3nt: TGTGCCAGCAGCGGGACTAGCGGGAGGGCCGCGGAAGAGACCCAGTACTTC
abundance: .
d_gene: TRBD2
j_gene: TRBJ2-5
v_gene: TRBV9

CDR3aa: CASSLVGEEAFF
CDR3nt: TGTGCCAGCAGCTTAGTAGGGGAGGAAGCTTTCTTT
abundance: many
d_gene: .
j_gene: TRBJ1-1
v_gene: TRBV7-9

CDR3aa: CASSPGQGPHEQYF
CDR3nt: TGCGCCAGTAGCCCGGGACAGGGTCCCCACGAGCAGTACTTC
abundance: .
d_gene: TRBD1
j_gene: TRBJ2-7
v_gene: TRBV5-1

CDR3aa: CASSSGQGSEQFF
CDR3nt: TGTGCCAGCAGTTCCGGACAGGGTTCTGAGCAGTTCTTC
abundance: many
d_gene: TRBD1
j_gene: TRBJ2-1
v_gene: TRBV28

CDR3aa: CASSLWTLENTGELFF
CDR3nt: TGTGCCAGCAGTTTGTGGACACTAGAGAACACCGGGGAGCTGTTTTTT
abundance: many
d_gene: .
j_gene: TRBJ2-2
v_gene: TRBV12-3/TRBV12-4

CDR3aa: CASNREPYEQYF
CDR3nt: TGTGCCAGCAACAGGGAACCTTACGAGCAGTACTTC
abundance: .
d_gene: .
j_gene: TRBJ2-7
v_gene: TRBV28

CDR3aa: CASRDSGGGGYTF
CDR3nt: TGTGCCAGCAGGGATTCAGGGGGCGGGGGCTACACCTTC
abundance: few
d_gene: TRBD1
j_gene: TRBJ1-2
v_gene: TRBV28

CDR3aa: CASSFGGTETQYF
CDR3nt: TGTGCCAGCAGCTTCGGGGGTACAGAGACCCAGTACTTC
abundance: few
d_gene: .
j_gene: TRBJ2-5
v_gene: TRBV7-9

CDR3aa: CASYRANTEAFF
CDR3nt: TGTGCCTCCTATAGGGCGAACACTGAAGCTTTCTTT
abundance: many
d_gene: .
j_gene: TRBJ1-1
v_gene: TRBV30

CDR3aa: CANRKQGGQPQHF
CDR3nt: TGTGCCAACCGAAAACAGGGAGGTCAGCCCCAGCATTTT
abundance: many
d_gene: .
j_gene: TRBJ1-5
v_gene: TRBV6-1

CDR3aa: CASSFKIAASTDTQYF
CDR3nt: TGTGCCAGCAGCTTCAAAATAGCGGCTAGCACAGATACGCAGTATTTT
abundance: many
d_gene: .
j_gene: TRBJ2-3
v_gene: TRBV12-3/TRBV12-4

CDR3aa: CSFIISVGTRVDEQFF
CDR3nt: TGCAGCTTCATTATCTCTGTCGGGACTAGAGTCGATGAGCAGTTCTTC
abundance: many
d_gene: TRBD2
j_gene: TRBJ2-1
v_gene: TRBV29-1

CDR3aa: CAIRDADTQYF
CDR3nt: TGTGCCATCAGGGATGCAGATACGCAGTATTTT
abundance: .
d_gene: .
j_gene: TRBJ2-3
v_gene: TRBV10-3